Below, 30 T cell receptor beta chains from the same sample are listed, as sequenced in a study of blood T cell repertoires in COVID-19 (dated by TCRdb to between 2020 and 2021). Library preparation used the immunoSEQ multiplex PCR assay. TCRdb took over this immuneACCESS table, retaining in-frame rearrangements with V and J assigned. Such tables are incomplete; in checked studies, under half of the missing clones stem from an unresolved V gene, and the remainder is unexplained. The sample table holds about 300,000 clones, of which more than 75% were seen once. The ten largest clones represent 3.5% to 5% of the sample. Sequencing was done on a sample of PBMCs or T cells enriched from blood (not recorded which). Every receptor here comes from a young man who had recovered from COVID-19.

J is TRBJ1-1 and V is TRBV7-2; TRBD1 is a possible D gene (6 bases). V was cut by 3 bases and J by 4 bases, with 12 bases left in between. Germline values: CDR1 SGHTA, CDR2 FQGNSA. CDR3 length equals 14 residues. CDR3 loop: CASSLLGALTEAFF. The CDR3 bases are TGTGCCAGCAGCTTGTTGGGGGCGCTCACTGAAGCTTTCTTT.

The chain recombines TRBV5-4 with TRBJ2-1, with D possibly being TRBD2 (5 bases). The V gene's germline CDR1 is SGHNT and CDR2 YYREEE (reference sequence). V was clipped by 1 base and J by 4 bases, with 12 bases between them. The CDR3 contains 15 residues. CDR3 residues: CASSLSTGSYNEQFF. The CDR3 bases are TGTGCCAGCAGCTTGTCTACGGGGTCATACAATGAGCAGTTCTTC.

The CDR3: CASSQGVRANSYEQYF. The CDR3 nucleotides are TGTGCCAGCAGCCAAGGGGTTCGGGCGAACTCCTACGAGCAGTACTTC. This chain uses TRBV7-9 with TRBJ2-7; D possibly corresponds to TRBD1 (5 bases). Germline-derived CDR1 and CDR2 are SEHNR and FQNEAQ (reference sequence). CDR3 size: 16 residues. V dropped 5 bases and J dropped 0 bases, with 17 bases sitting between them.

The J gene is TRBJ2-1, the V gene TRBV5-1; no reliable D call. The V gene lost 0 bases and the J gene lost 0 bases, with 7 bases spanning the gap. Germline CDR1 reads SGHRS; CDR2 reads YFSETQ. The CDR3 runs 15 residues. CDR3 region: CASSLVASSYNEQFF. DNA of the CDR3: TGCGCCAGCAGCTTGGTGGCTAGCTCCTACAATGAGCAGTTCTTC.

V gene TRBV5-6 combines with J gene TRBJ1-1; D is unresolved. Trimming took off 3 bases at V and 8 bases at J, with 14 bases between the two ends. Germline V gene lookup returns CDR1 SGHDT and CDR2 YYEEEE. The CDR3 loop spans 13 amino acids. The CDR3 coding sequence is TGTGCCAGCAGCTACTCACCTGATTCCGAAGCTTTCTTT. Translating gives CASSYSPDSEAFF.

This clone turned up a few times. V gene TRBV10-1 combines with J gene TRBJ2-3; D is possibly TRBD2 (6 bases). CDR1 and CDR2 (germline): WNHNN, SYGVQD (reference sequence). This CDR3 has 16 residues. Between the trimmed V and J ends, which lost 2 bases and 0 bases, there was a span of 12 bases. The CDR3 region is CASSEQGGGSTDTQYF. The CDR3 DNA reads TGCGCCAGCAGTGAGCAGGGCGGAGGGAGCACAGATACGCAGTATTTT.

The genes are TRBV7-8 and TRBJ1-1; 9 nucleotides line up with TRBD1. J was trimmed by 7 bases and V by 5 bases; bases with no gene match: 8. The CDR3 loop spans 14 amino acids. Germline CDR1 reads SGHVS; CDR2 reads FQNEAQ. The CDR3 nucleotides read TGTGCCAGCAGCCAACCGGGACAGGGCGGTGAAGCTTTCTTT. Translated: CASSQPGQGGEAFF. The full variable domain, rest sourced from reference TRBV7-8 and TRBJ1-1, is GAGVSQSPRYKVAKRGQDVALRCDPISGHVSLFWYQQALGQGPEFLTYFQNEAQLDKSGLPSDRFFAERPEGSVSTLKIQRTQQEDSAVYLCASSQPGQGGEAFFGQGTRLTVV.

The chain links TRBV25-1 to TRBJ2-5, with TRBD2 identical over 9 bases. Per germline, CDR1 MGHDK and CDR2 SYGVNS. This CDR3 is 15 amino acids long. After removal of 3 bases from V and 2 bases from J, the junction contained 4 bases not matched to a gene. CDR3 loop: CASSDHAGGQETQYF. The DNA for the CDR3 is TGTGCCAGCAGTGATCACGCGGGAGGGCAAGAGACCCAGTACTTC.

This clone is a singleton in its sample. The V gene is TRBV5-1, the J gene TRBJ1-1; TRBD1 matches at 7 bases. The CDR3 loop spans 16 amino acids. Germline V gene lookup returns CDR1 SGHRS and CDR2 YFSETQ. With 0 bases clipped from V and 1 base from J, the junction kept 6 bases outside the gene matches. CDR3 nucleotide sequence: TGCGCCAGCAGCTTGGCCACGGGACAGTCGAACACTGAAGCTTTCTTT. Translated: CASSLATGQSNTEAFF.

The chain employs TRBV6-2 or TRBV6-3 and TRBJ1-5, with D possibly being TRBD1 (5 bases). This CDR3 is built from 15 residues. Trimming left V 6 bases short and J 0 bases short, with 12 bases between. Germline V CDR1 and CDR2: MNHEY, SVGEGT. CDR3 region: CASSFSGNSNQPQHF. The CDR3, as DNA: TGTGCCAGCAGCTTCTCAGGGAATAGCAATCAGCCCCAGCATTTT.

As for this clone: A far larger clone is only one base removed, so a read error is likely. This chain connects TRBV25-1 to TRBJ1-5, with D perhaps matching TRBD1 (6 bases). Between the trimmed V and J ends, which lost 2 bases and 2 bases, there was a span of 7 bases. The CDR3 has 14 amino acids. In germline, CDR1 is MGHDK, CDR2 SYGVNS. CDR3 bases: TGTGCCAGCAGTGAAAACAGGGGCAATCAGCCCCAGCATTTT. It translates to CASSENRGNQPQHF.

The chain has TRBV27 and TRBJ2-7, with a weak D call TRBD2 (5 bases). The V end lost 5 bases, the J end lost 2 bases, and 31 bases lay between the germline ends. The CDR3 loop spans 20 amino acids. Germline CDR1 reads MNHEY; CDR2 reads SMNVEV (reference sequence). The CDR3 loop reads CASSPAGMSVGTVRTYEQYF. The CDR3 DNA sequence: TGTGCCAGCAGTCCGGCCGGGATGTCAGTCGGTACCGTCAGGACCTACGAGCAGTACTTC.

V gene TRBV24-1 combines with J gene TRBJ2-1; TRBD2 aligns across 9 bases. The CDR3 runs to 15 residues. The germline V gene encodes CDR1 KGHDR and CDR2 SFDVKD. Trimming at V came to 1 base and at J to 8 bases, leaving 5 bases not matched to a gene. The CDR3 here is CATSDLAGGGYEQFF. CDR3 coding DNA: TGTGCCACCAGTGATTTAGCGGGAGGTGGCTATGAGCAGTTCTTC.

J is TRBJ2-1 and V is TRBV24-1, with TRBD2 matching 9 bases. The CDR3 runs 20 residues. Germline CDR1 reads KGHDR; CDR2 reads SFDVKD. Trimming cost V 5 bases and J 2 bases; bases outside gene matches: 18. The DNA of the CDR3 is TGTGCCACCAGTGGAAACAGGGAGCCCGGGACTAGCCGTCCCTACAATGAGCAGTTCTTC. Its translation is CATSGNREPGTSRPYNEQFF.

The chain uses TRBV21-1 and TRBJ2-1; TRBD2 reflects the table's D call only, with no check against the DNA. TRBV21-1 is annotated as a pseudogene. The length of the CDR3 is 18 residues. CDR3 sequence reads: CASSKGGLAGEFGNEQFF. CDR3 bases: TGTGCCAGCAGCAAAGGAGGCCTAGCGGGAGAATTTGGTAATGAGCAGTTCTTC.

This clone has more than one count but fewer than ten. This chain links TRBV21-1 with TRBJ1-3; the table gives TRBD1 as D, unverified against the DNA. TRBV21-1 is a recognized pseudogene. The CDR3 spans 18 residues. The CDR3 DNA reads TGTGCCAGCAGCAAAGATATTAGGGGCGAAGTCTCTGGAAACACCATATATTTT. Translation: CASSKDIRGEVSGNTIYF.

The rearrangement joins TRBV5-4 to TRBJ1-5, with D unresolved. V was cut by 0 bases and J by 3 bases, with 7 bases left in between. This CDR3 has 14 amino acids. The germline V gene encodes CDR1 SGHNT and CDR2 YYREEE (reference sequence). The DNA of the CDR3 is TGTGCCAGCAGCTTGGCGGGTTTCAATCAGCCCCAGCATTTT. It is translated as CASSLAGFNQPQHF.

The chain has TRBV3-1 (or the pseudogene TRBV3-2) and TRBJ2-5; 9 nucleotides agree with TRBD1. This CDR3 spans 14 amino acids. Germline CDR1 and CDR2: LGHDT and YNNKEL (reference sequence). With 4 bases clipped from V and 5 bases from J, the junction kept 5 bases outside the gene matches. The CDR3 protein is CASSLGTGGETQYF. CDR3 DNA: TGTGCCAGCAGCCTAGGAACAGGGGGCGAGACCCAGTACTTC.

This chain links TRBV30 with TRBJ2-5; TRBD1 matches 7 bases. The CDR3 spans 16 residues. Germline loops: CDR1 GTSNPN, CDR2 SVGIG (reference sequence). V gave up 2 bases and J gave up 5 bases; unmatched junction bases: 14. The CDR3 here is CAWSPSWAGGSETQYF. The CDR3 DNA is TGTGCCTGGAGTCCCTCGTGGGCAGGGGGTTCGGAGACCCAGTACTTC.

In its sample, this clone was seen a few times. V gene TRBV10-3 combines with J gene TRBJ1-5; D is perhaps TRBD1 (5 bases). The CDR3 extends over 12 amino acids. CDR1 and CDR2 (germline): ENHRY, SYGVKD. V lost 10 bases and J lost 7, with 14 bases in between. The CDR3 region is CATAGGDQPQHF. As DNA, the CDR3 is TGTGCCACGGCCGGAGGGGACCAGCCCCAGCATTTT.

The V and J genes are TRBV7-9 and TRBJ1-6; TRBD1 matches at 11 bases. The CDR3 is 18 residues long. Per germline, CDR1 SEHNR and CDR2 FQNEAQ (reference sequence). V shed 4 bases and J 0 bases; nucleotides not matched to a gene: 5. The CDR3 sequence: CASSSGTGGHSYNSPLHF. CDR3 nucleotide sequence: TGTGCCAGCAGCTCCGGGACAGGGGGTCACTCCTATAATTCACCCCTCCACTTT.

This chain uses TRBV9 with TRBJ2-7; D perhaps matches TRBD1 (5 bases). CDR1 SGDLS and CDR2 YYNGEE come from the germline V gene. With 0 bases removed from V and 5 bases from J, the gap between germline ends came to 12 bases. CDR3 length equals 14 residues. The CDR3 loop reads CASSVGQGLDEQYF. For the CDR3, the DNA is TGTGCCAGCAGCGTAGGTCAGGGTTTGGACGAGCAGTACTTC.

The rearrangement links TRBV9 to TRBJ2-5; a weak D match, TRBD2 (7 bases). Germline values: CDR1 SGDLS, CDR2 YYNGEE. This CDR3 spans 14 amino acids. Trimming removed 4 bases from V and 9 bases from J, with 19 bases in between. The CDR3 coding sequence is TGTGCCAGCAGCTCAGACGGGGGGCCGGGGGCCCAGTACTTC. Its protein product is CASSSDGGPGAQYF.

The V and J genes are TRBV12-3 or TRBV12-4 and TRBJ1-2; D unresolved. V was cut by 7 bases and J by 2 bases, with 5 bases left in between. CDR3 length: 11 amino acids. The CDR3 reads CASNSNYGYTF. CDR3 bases: TGTGCCAGCAACTCAAACTATGGCTACACCTTC.

The rearrangement uses TRBV14 and TRBJ2-1; 14 positions agree with TRBD2. Germline assignment: CDR1 SGHDN and CDR2 FVKESK. The CDR3 loop spans 18 amino acids. After removal of 0 bases from V and 8 bases from J, the junction contained 9 bases not matched to a gene. The CDR3 here is CASSQDTVGLAGADEQFF. The DNA of the CDR3 is TGTGCCAGCAGCCAAGATACGGTGGGACTAGCGGGAGCGGATGAGCAGTTCTTC.

This chain links TRBV5-1 with TRBJ1-2, with no clear D. V lost 4 bases, J lost 6 bases, and 13 bases lay in between. The germline V gene has CDR1 SGHRS and CDR2 YFSETQ. CDR3 length: 13 residues. This CDR3 reads CASSRSGENGYTF. The CDR3 bases are TGCGCCAGCAGCCGTTCCGGGGAGAATGGCTACACCTTC.

This clone was picked up a small number of times. The chain joins TRBV7-9 to TRBJ1-2; unclear D gene. The germline gives CDR1 SEHNR, CDR2 FQNEAQ (reference sequence). The V and J ends lost 2 bases and 6 bases respectively, with 10 bases between them. The CDR3 contains 13 residues. CDR3 loop: CASSLRQDDGYTF. The DNA for the CDR3 is TGTGCCAGCAGCTTACGCCAGGATGATGGCTACACCTTC.

The V gene is TRBV7-8, the J gene TRBJ2-6; 7 bases line up with TRBD1. Germline lookup yields CDR1 SGHVS and CDR2 FQNEAQ. V gave up 0 bases and J gave up 2 bases; unmatched junction bases: 1. This CDR3 spans 16 amino acids. DNA of the CDR3: TGTGCCAGCAGCTTAGCAGGGGGCGCTGGGGCCAACGTCCTGACTTTC. Protein product: CASSLAGGAGANVLTF. The full variable domain, with the rest looked up from reference TRBV7-8 and TRBJ2-6, is GAGVSQSPRYKVAKRGQDVALRCDPISGHVSLFWYQQALGQGPEFLTYFQNEAQLDKSGLPSDRFFAERPEGSVSTLKIQRTQQEDSAVYLCASSLAGGAGANVLTFGAGSRLTVL.

This chain joins TRBV19 and TRBJ1-2; D is undetermined. The CDR3 covers 15 residues. The germline V gene encodes CDR1 LNHDA and CDR2 SQIVND (reference sequence). The V and J ends lost 5 bases and 2 bases respectively, with 15 bases between them. As DNA, the CDR3 is TGTGCCAGTAGTGCCCCTGGCCGAGCGAACTATGGCTACACCTTC. Translated: CASSAPGRANYGYTF.

The rearrangement links TRBV15 to TRBJ1-2; D is possibly TRBD1 (6 bases). Trimming removed 0 bases at V and 7 bases at J, with 12 bases between. Germline V gene data show CDR1 as LNHNV and CDR2 as YYDKDF (reference sequence). The CDR3 runs to 14 residues. CDR3 region: CATSRDTGRSGYTF. CDR3 DNA: TGTGCCACCAGCAGAGATACAGGGCGGTCTGGCTACACCTTC.